One and the same sample provided the 27 T cell receptor beta chains below, sequenced in a study of T cells in Graves' hyperthyroidism and ophthalmopathy (dated by TCRdb to between 2018 and 2021). Libraries were built with multiplex PCR. This sample was sequenced with an Illumina HiSeq 2000. Amplification of TCR beta CDR3 regions was carried out from RNA transcripts. The first round of RT-PCR for the TCR CDR3 was performed with the HTBI primer set and the Qiagen OneStep RT-PCR kit. TCRdb applied fastp at Q25 and MiXCR to the public reads, then kept only in-frame beta chains. Every distinct CDR3 protein forms one entry, paired with its most common genes and DNA. Counted in this sample were a few hundred thousand distinct CDR3 sequences; approximately 18% of them appeared once. The top ten clones comprise just under 40% of the sample. The sample consisted of blood. Receptors originate from a man aged 50 to 59 with Graves' ophthalmopathy.

The chain's CDR3 is CASTPLGGSLFF. The CDR3 DNA reads as TGTGCCAGCACCCCACTAGGGGGATCGTTGTTTTTT. This chain uses TRBV12-3 or TRBV12-4 with TRBJ2-2; the D gene is possibly TRBD1 (6 bases). Trimming shortened V by 7 bases and J by 15 bases, and 18 bases separated the two germline ends. This CDR3 contains 12 residues.

J is TRBJ1-1 and V is TRBV13; TRBD1 is a possible D gene (6 bases). The V gene lost 5 bases and the J gene lost 5 bases, with 15 bases spanning the gap. CDR1 is PRHDT, CDR2 FYEKMQ, per germline (reference sequence). The CDR3 covers 14 residues. CDR3 bases: TGTGCCAGCAGCCCGGACGGGGGGCGAACTGAAGCTTTCTTT. It encodes CASSPDGGRTEAFF.

The chain is built from TRBV7-9 and TRBJ2-6; D is unresolved. This CDR3 has 17 residues. Germline V lookup: CDR1 SEHNR, CDR2 FQNEAQ (reference sequence). V lost 1 base and J 1 base, leaving 11 bases between the germline ends. CDR3 sequence: CASSLVGKPSGANVLTF. The CDR3 coding sequence is TGTGCCAGCAGCTTAGTGGGTAAGCCGTCTGGGGCCAACGTCCTGACTTTC. Full variable domain (rest looked up from reference TRBV7-9 and TRBJ2-6): DTGVSQNPRHKITKRGQNVTFRCDPISEHNRLYWYRQTLGQGPEFLTYFQNEAQLEKSRLLSDRFSAERPKGSFSTLEIQRTEQGDSAMYLCASSLVGKPSGANVLTFGAGSRLTVL.

This clonotype has at least ten counts. This chain's CDR3 is CASSRGLAGGQQYF. In DNA, the CDR3 is TGTGCCAGCTCACGCGGACTAGCGGGAGGACAGCAGTACTTC. The chain links TRBV18 to TRBJ2-7; the match to TRBD2 covers 14 bases. Unmatched junction bases numbered 4, after V lost 4 bases and J lost 8 bases. The CDR3 spans 14 residues. Germline CDR1 reads KGHSH; CDR2 reads LQKENI.

The chain joins TRBV6-1 to TRBJ2-1, with unresolved D. The CDR3 contains 14 residues. From germline, CDR1 is MNHNS and CDR2 SASEGT. The V end was cut by 9 bases, the J end by 1 base, with 13 bases between. CDR3 protein: CASHDSPSYNEQFF. CDR3 sequence (DNA): TGTGCCAGTCACGACTCGCCTTCCTACAATGAGCAGTTCTTC.

This sequence joins TRBV20-1 and TRBJ2-1; a weak D match, TRBD2 (5 bases). Germline V lookup: CDR1 DFQATT, CDR2 SNEGSKA (reference sequence). The CDR3 runs 11 residues. CDR3 region: CRVGGYNEQFF. CDR3 DNA: TGCAGGGTTGGCGGGTACAATGAGCAGTTCTTC.

This clonotype was detected many times. The genes are TRBV7-3 and TRBJ2-1, with D possibly called TRBD1 or TRBD2 (7 bases each). With 5 bases removed from V and 8 bases from J, the gap between germline ends came to 13 bases. The CDR3 is 13 amino acids. Germline V CDR1 and CDR2: SGHTA, FQGTGA. The CDR3 DNA follows: TGTGCCAGCAGCCCCCAGGGGGGGGATGAGCAGTTCTTC. Translating gives CASSPQGGDEQFF.

This clonotype was counted only a few times. The chain couples TRBV19 to TRBJ1-5; D may be TRBD1 (5 bases). Germline CDR1 and CDR2: LNHDA and SQIVND (reference sequence). There are 14 residues in the CDR3. The ends were cut back, 10 bases at V and 7 bases at J, with 20 bases in the middle. CDR3 in amino acids: CATTAGALRQPQHF. The CDR3 nucleotides read TGTGCCACCACAGCCGGGGCCCTTCGGCAGCCCCAGCATTTT.

The chain joins TRBV6-1 to TRBJ2-2, with 10 bases identical to TRBD2. With V trimmed by 7 bases and J by 0 bases, 5 bases remained unmatched. The CDR3 loop spans 16 amino acids. Germline loops: CDR1 MNHNS, CDR2 SASEGT. CDR3 DNA: TGTGCCAGCACCCGAGCGGGAGGGCCGAACACCGGGGAGCTGTTTTTT. Its protein is CASTRAGGPNTGELFF.

The rearrangement links TRBV4-2 to TRBJ2-7; 9 bases map to TRBD2. V shed 0 bases, J shed 2 bases, and the junction held 14 bases outside the gene matches. This CDR3 region has 19 residues. CDR1 is LGHNA and CDR2 is YNFKEQ in the germline V gene. The CDR3 region has the DNA TGTGCCAGCAGCCAAGACTTGTCTTTGTGGACTAGCGTTACCTACGAGCAGTACTTC. Amino acid sequence: CASSQDLSLWTSVTYEQYF.

A note on this clonotype: Being one base from a much bigger clone, this may be a read error. V and J are TRBV24-1 and TRBJ2-1, with D perhaps TRBD1 (5 bases). Germline lookup yields CDR1 KGHDR and CDR2 SFDVKD. This CDR3 is 16 amino acids long. CDR3 nucleotides: TGTGCCACCAGTGATTTTAAGGGTAGGGGCTACGATGAGCAGTTCTTC. Translated: CATSDFKGRGYDEQFF.

Only a few counts were recorded for this clonotype. This chain links TRBV9 with TRBJ2-7, with 12 positions matching TRBD2. V dropped 4 bases and J dropped 6; count of bases not matched to a gene: 5. Germline CDR1 SGDLS, CDR2 YYNGEE. The length of the CDR3 is 14 residues. The CDR3 protein is CASSPRTSGIEQYF. The CDR3 DNA reads as TGTGCCAGCAGCCCCCGGACTAGCGGGATCGAGCAGTACTTC. The variable domain in full, with the rest retrieved from reference TRBV9 and TRBJ2-7, is DSGVTQTPKHLITATGQRVTLRCSPRSGDLSVYWYQQSLDQGLQFLIQYYNGEERAKGNILERFSAQQFPDLHSELNLSSLELGDSALYFCASSPRTSGIEQYFGPGTRLTVT.

This clonotype was seen many times. V gene TRBV7-3 combines with J gene TRBJ2-3; D unresolved. V was clipped by 3 bases and J by 0 bases, with 4 bases between them. There are 13 residues in the CDR3. CDR1 is SGHTA, CDR2 FQGTGA, per germline. The CDR3 DNA is TGTGCCAGCAGCTTCCTTAGCACAGATACGCAGTATTTT. It yields the protein CASSFLSTDTQYF.

This clonotype was observed a handful of times. The CDR3 spells CASSDKTSGTYEQYF. The CDR3 DNA reads as TGTGCCAGCAGTGATAAAACTAGCGGGACTTACGAGCAGTACTTC. This chain connects TRBV6-1 to TRBJ2-7, with 10 bases fitting TRBD2. The germline V gene encodes CDR1 MNHNS and CDR2 SASEGT. V trimming: 3 bases; J trimming: 4 bases; junction bases outside the gene matches: 6. The CDR3 consists of 15 residues.

This clonotype was counted at least ten times. The chain is built from TRBV30 and TRBJ1-5; D is perhaps TRBD1 (5 bases). The CDR3 covers 14 residues. With 3 bases removed from V and 7 bases from J, the gap between germline ends came to 16 bases. Per the germline V gene, CDR1 is GTSNPN and CDR2 is SVGIG (reference sequence). The CDR3, as DNA: TGTGCCTGGAGCCACTGGGACCCTGAACAGCCCCAGCATTTT. It yields the protein CAWSHWDPEQPQHF.

This clonotype was counted many times. The chain has TRBV20-1 and TRBJ2-1, with TRBD2 identical over 10 bases. CDR1 DFQATT and CDR2 SNEGSKA come from the germline V gene (reference sequence). V gave up 6 bases and J gave up 1 base; unmatched junction bases: 3. There are 14 residues in the CDR3. The CDR3 loop is CSAPGLASYNEQFF. CDR3 sequence (DNA): TGCAGTGCCCCGGGACTAGCGTCCTACAATGAGCAGTTCTTC.

This chain uses TRBV5-5 with TRBJ2-1; TRBD2 agrees at 12 bases. V lost 0 bases to trimming and J lost 7 bases; unmatched junction nucleotides: 5. Germline CDR1 and CDR2: SGHKS and YYEKEE (reference sequence). CDR3 length: 16 amino acids. Here the CDR3 reads CASSLGLAGVRNEQFF. CDR3 DNA: TGTGCCAGCAGCTTGGGACTAGCGGGAGTTCGGAATGAGCAGTTCTTC.

This clonotype was seen repeatedly, ten times or more. This chain links TRBV18 with TRBJ1-1; D ambiguous. In germline, CDR1 is KGHSH, CDR2 LQKENI. The CDR3 has 13 residues. Trimming pared 5 bases from V and 1 base from J, leaving 8 bases between. CDR3: CASSEVRNTEAFF. In DNA form, the CDR3 reads TGTGCCAGCTCAGAGGTCCGGAACACTGAAGCTTTCTTT.

This clonotype showed up many times. V is TRBV27 and J is TRBJ2-3; D gene uncertain. V lost 6 bases and J lost 0, with 10 bases in between. This CDR3 contains 14 residues. Germline-derived CDR1 and CDR2 are MNHEY and SMNVEV (reference sequence). DNA of the CDR3: TGTGCCAGCAGGAAGTCCCTTAGCACAGATACGCAGTATTTT. This encodes CASRKSLSTDTQYF.

This clonotype was seen many times. The rearrangement links TRBV12-3 or TRBV12-4 to TRBJ2-1; 10 bases map to TRBD2. The CDR3 contains 17 residues. Trimming removed 3 bases from V and 4 bases from J; junction bases left unmatched: 9. CDR3 in amino acids: CASSFRLAGVVYNEQFF. The CDR3 DNA reads as TGTGCCAGCAGTTTCAGGCTAGCGGGAGTGGTTTACAATGAGCAGTTCTTC.

Ten or more counts support this clonotype. This rearrangement joins TRBV28 to TRBJ2-7; 10 nucleotides align to TRBD1. V was pared by 9 bases and J by 3 bases, with 8 bases of the junction left unmatched. The CDR3 is 14 amino acids. Per the germline V gene, CDR1 is MDHEN and CDR2 is SYDVKM. The CDR3 DNA reads TGTGCCAGTCTTGACCGGGACAGGGGCTACGAGCAGTACTTC. It codes for CASLDRDRGYEQYF.

This clonotype was seen repeatedly, ten times or more. This chain uses TRBV29-1 with TRBJ2-5; tentatively, D is TRBD2 (6 bases). Germline CDR1 is SQVTM and CDR2 is ANQGSEA. The germline V and J ends were trimmed by 7 bases and 5 bases, with 14 bases remaining between them. The CDR3 is made up of 12 amino acids. CDR3 nucleotide sequence: TGCAGCGCTGGGCCTAGCGAGGAGACCCAGTACTTC. This translates into CSAGPSEETQYF.

The genes are TRBV12-3 or TRBV12-4 and TRBJ2-1; 11 positions match TRBD1. The CDR3 contains 14 residues. Trimming took 6 bases from V and 6 from J; bases not matched to a gene: 4. In DNA form, the CDR3 reads TGTGCCAGCAGGGCCGGGACAGGGGGCAATGAGCAGTTCTTC. Encoded protein: CASRAGTGGNEQFF.

This chain links TRBV10-1 with TRBJ1-4, with TRBD1 matching 7 bases. Germline V gives CDR1 WNHNN, CDR2 SYGVQD (reference sequence). V shed 4 bases, J shed 5 bases, and the junction held 4 bases outside the gene matches. The CDR3 totals 14 residues. CDR3 DNA: TGCGCCAGCAGTGCCGGGACAGTCAATGAAAAACTGTTTTTT. It is translated as CASSAGTVNEKLFF.

On this clonotype itself: Mismatch with germline at one junction end may stem from a read error. The rearrangement links TRBV28 to TRBJ2-5; TRBD1 or TRBD2 may be the D gene (6 bases each). The CDR3 consists of 14 residues. The germline V gene has CDR1 MDHEN and CDR2 SYDVKM. CDR3 sequence: CAGSLSGARETQYF. In nucleotides, the CDR3 is TGTGCCGGCAGTTTATCGGGGGCGCGGGAGACCCAGTACTTC.

This clonotype occurred many times. V and J are TRBV7-9 and TRBJ2-5; 11 bases match TRBD2. The J segment lost 3 bases and the V segment lost 6 bases, leaving 9 bases of the junction unmatched. Germline V CDR1 and CDR2: SEHNR, FQNEAQ (reference sequence). The CDR3 contains 16 residues. In DNA, the CDR3 is TGTGCCAGCAGGGCGGGGCCGACTAGCGGGAAAGAGACCCAGTACTTC. This translates into CASRAGPTSGKETQYF.

This clonotype was seen a handful of times. V usage is TRBV25-1 and J usage is TRBJ2-5; D may match TRBD1 or TRBD2 (5 bases each). In germline, CDR1 is MGHDK, CDR2 SYGVNS. V lost 7 bases to trimming and J lost 5 bases, with 20 bases between them. The CDR3 has 15 amino acids. CDR3 sequence: CASTTQTGPRETQYF. CDR3 coding DNA: TGTGCCAGCACCACCCAGACGGGACCCCGGGAGACCCAGTACTTC.